This T cell receptor beta chain stems from a study of shared clonotypes between healthy human individuals. Study in general: Donors consisted of two women and three men between 18 and 49. Points from the study as a whole: Larger estimated richness was generally seen in naive subsets than in memory subsets. For naive CD4 cells, 5% to 6.5% of clonotypes were shared across a handful of donors.

CD45RO-negative CD8 cells positively selected for CCR7 made up the naive population, which excluded terminally differentiated effector memory CD45RA+ cells. Sequencing was performed with immunoSEQ multiplex PCR; in TCRdb, only in-frame clones are kept and a portion is missing. The top ten hold around 1.8% of the sample, which has about 2.1 million clones, just over 90% seen once. Turning to this clone: Antigen: not known.

Source material: naive CD8+ T cells from PBMCs. The receptor was derived from a man aged 18 to 35 in good health. Some clones in this sample may be carry-over from other donors' samples.

The CDR3 coding sequence is TGTGCCAGCAGTTTAGCGGGGGCAGGCGGGGAGCTGTTTTTT. It yields the protein CASSLAGAGGELFF. V and J are TRBV27 and TRBJ2-2; D may be TRBD2 (7 bases). The CDR3 is 14 amino acids. Germline CDR1 MNHEY, CDR2 SMNVEV (reference sequence). Trimming stripped 2 bases from V and 7 bases from J, with 11 bases between.